A single sample gave rise to the 23 T cell receptor beta chains below, sequenced in a study of blood T cells in healthy people across ages (dated by TCRdb to between 2014 and 2017). The library was prepared using 5' RACE. The instrument was an Illumina HiSeq 2500. A second PCR of roughly 7 to 11 cycles was performed with a sample-barcoded 5' primer and a J-beta primer mix. TCRdb cleaned the public reads at Q25 with fastp, built clones with MiXCR and kept in-frame beta chains. Identical CDR3 protein sequences are pooled into one entry, listed with their most common genes and DNA. For this sample the table gives nearly 1 million distinct CDR3 sequences, of which roughly half were detected only once. About 22% of the sample rests with the top ten. The sequenced sample was blood. Source of these receptors: a woman aged 60-75 years in good health.

This clonotype was seen a handful of times. The genes are TRBV29-1 and TRBJ2-1, with D perhaps matching TRBD1 or TRBD2 (5 bases each). The CDR3 is 13 amino acids. V lost 6 bases to trimming and J lost 5 bases, with 14 bases between them. Per the germline V gene, CDR1 is SQVTM and CDR2 is ANQGSEA. CDR3 DNA: TGCAGCGTGCTCGGGGCTTATGACAATGAGCAGTTCTTC. Translating gives CSVLGAYDNEQFF.

This chain links TRBV20-1 with TRBJ2-1; D uncertain. The CDR3 is 13 amino acids. Germline V gene data show CDR1 as DFQATT and CDR2 as SNEGSKA (reference sequence). Trimming cost V 5 bases and J 4 bases, with 12 bases left between them. Here the CDR3 DNA reads TGCAGTGCTCCCTTCTCCAGTTACAATGAGCAGTTCTTC. Amino acids: CSAPFSSYNEQFF.

The DNA of the CDR3 is TGCAGTGCTCCTGGCCTTGCCAAAAACATTCAGTACTTC. Its translation: CSAPGLAKNIQYF. J is TRBJ2-4 and V is TRBV20-1, with no clear D. The germline V gene has CDR1 DFQATT and CDR2 SNEGSKA (reference sequence). Trimming took off 5 bases at V and 1 base at J, with 9 bases between the two ends. The CDR3 runs to 13 residues.

This clonotype was detected only a few times. This chain links TRBV4-1 with TRBJ2-7; D not certain. The CDR3 spans 15 residues. CDR1 is MGHRA and CDR2 is YSYEKL in the germline V gene. Trimming pared 1 base from V and 0 bases from J, leaving 10 bases between. The CDR3 region is CASSQVDNYSYEQYF. The CDR3 coding sequence is TGCGCCAGCAGCCAAGTCGACAATTACTCCTACGAGCAGTACTTC.

The chain employs TRBV15 and TRBJ2-5, with unresolved D. This CDR3 has 13 amino acids. Germline loops: CDR1 LNHNV, CDR2 YYDKDF (reference sequence). Trimming shortened V by 6 bases and J by 8 bases, and 16 bases separated the two germline ends. CDR3 loop: CATSVDFVLTQYF. The CDR3 coding sequence is TGTGCCACCAGTGTAGATTTTGTTCTTACCCAGTACTTC.

The chain uses TRBV6-5 and TRBJ2-7; D tentatively reads TRBD1 or TRBD2 (6 bases each). Germline V gene data show CDR1 as MNHEY and CDR2 as SVGAGI. Trimming took 6 bases from V and 7 from J, leaving 16 bases between them. This CDR3 comprises 13 residues. In DNA form, the CDR3 reads TGTGCCAGCAGGAAACAGGGAGGCAATGAGCAGTACTTC. Its protein is CASRKQGGNEQYF.

Comment on this clonotype: Mismatch with germline at one junction end may stem from a read error. CDR3 sequence reads: CVSSQWGTGGSSYQPQHF. The CDR3 DNA reads TGCGTCAGCAGCCAATGGGGGACAGGGGGCTCTTCTTATCAGCCCCAGCATTTT. The rearrangement links TRBV4-1 to TRBJ1-5; 12 bases are shared with TRBD1. The germline CDR1 and CDR2 sequences are MGHRA and YSYEKL. The CDR3 is 18 residues long.

The V and J genes are TRBV7-2 and TRBJ2-7, with a weak D call TRBD1 (5 bases). Germline V gene sequence: CDR1 SGHTA, CDR2 FQGNSA. The CDR3 consists of 14 residues. V lost 3 bases to trimming and J lost 4 bases, with 13 bases between them. The CDR3 sequence: CASSLRIRDYEQYF. The CDR3 bases are TGTGCCAGCAGCTTGAGGATCAGGGATTACGAGCAGTACTTC.

This chain joins TRBV28 and TRBJ2-5; D is perhaps TRBD2 (6 bases). With the DNA end fitting TRBJ2-7 better, the J assignment may be wrong. Looked up from germline, CDR1 is MDHEN and CDR2 is SYDVKM. The length of the CDR3 is 14 residues. CDR3 region: CASSFRENPYEQYF. In nucleotides, the CDR3 is TGTGCCAGCAGTTTCCGGGAGAACCCTTACGAGCAGTACTTC.

V gene TRBV20-1 combines with J gene TRBJ1-2, with 11 positions matching TRBD1. This CDR3 region has 15 residues. From germline, CDR1 is DFQATT and CDR2 SNEGSKA (reference sequence). V dropped 6 bases and J dropped 0; count of bases not matched to a gene: 6. CDR3 bases: TGCAGTGCACGGGGACAGGGGGTTGCTAACTATGGCTACACCTTC. This encodes CSARGQGVANYGYTF.

This sequence joins TRBV24-1 and TRBJ2-5, with D uncertain. The CDR3 has 13 amino acids. V was clipped by 9 bases and J by 2 bases, with 12 bases between them. CDR1 and CDR2 from the germline V gene are KGHDR and SFDVKD. The CDR3 region has the DNA TGTGCCACCGGGTACTTGGAACAAGAGACCCAGTACTTC. This translates into CATGYLEQETQYF.

CDR3 DNA sequence: TGTGCCAGCTCACCGAGGGACTTTCTTGGTGATGAGCAGTTCTTC. Translating it yields CASSPRDFLGDEQFF. The chain has TRBV18 and TRBJ2-1; the D gene is possibly TRBD2 (6 bases). V was pared by 3 bases and J by 8 bases, with 17 bases between. The CDR3 length is 15 residues. Germline assignment: CDR1 KGHSH and CDR2 LQKENI.

The chain has TRBV3-1 and TRBJ2-4; either TRBD1 or TRBD2 may supply D (5 bases each). Germline V lookup: CDR1 LGHDT, CDR2 YNNKEL (reference sequence). The CDR3 is 12 residues long. V was pared by 8 bases and J by 5 bases, with 10 bases between. CDR3 protein: CASSGDENIQYF. The CDR3 region has the DNA TGTGCCAGCTCTGGGGACGAAAACATTCAGTACTTC.

The chain recombines TRBV5-5 with TRBJ1-6; D is unclear. The CDR3 covers 18 residues. Germline V gene sequence: CDR1 SGHKS, CDR2 YYEKEE (reference sequence). The V and J ends lost 1 base and 0 bases respectively, with 14 bases between them. This CDR3 is CASSLLQPTSSYNSPLHF. The CDR3, as DNA: TGTGCCAGCAGCTTGTTACAGCCGACGAGCTCCTATAATTCACCCCTCCACTTT.

The chain uses TRBV7-2 and TRBJ2-7, with 13 bases aligning to TRBD2. The V segment lost 5 bases and the J segment 5 bases; nucleotides outside the gene matches: 6. Per germline, CDR1 SGHTA and CDR2 FQGNSA. This CDR3 region has 15 residues. The CDR3 sequence: CASSPWTSGSNEQYF. CDR3 in DNA: TGTGCCAGCAGCCCCTGGACTAGCGGGAGTAACGAGCAGTACTTC.

This sequence joins TRBV29-1 and TRBJ1-5; D gene ambiguous. Trimming left V 4 bases short and J 3 bases short, with 10 bases between. CDR1 and CDR2 (germline): SQVTM, ANQGSEA. This CDR3 comprises 13 residues. CDR3 coding DNA: TGCAGCGTTGGTAATCAGCCCAATCAGCCCCAGCATTTT. It translates to CSVGNQPNQPQHF.

This rearrangement joins TRBV6-2 or TRBV6-3 to TRBJ2-5; 12 bases fit TRBD2. The V and J ends lost 2 bases and 7 bases, in that order; junction bases with no gene match: 8. Germline assignment: CDR1 MNHEY and CDR2 SVGEGT. The length of the CDR3 is 16 residues. CDR3 region: CASSYPRTSGAGTQYF. In DNA, the CDR3 is TGTGCCAGCAGTTACCCACGGACTAGCGGGGCCGGGACCCAGTACTTC.

The chain is built from TRBV3-1 and TRBJ2-1; TRBD2 might be the D (7 bases). The DNA end favors TRBJ2-7, so the J call may be wrong. Germline loops: CDR1 LGHDT, CDR2 YNNKEL (reference sequence). The CDR3 is 16 residues long. The CDR3 DNA is TGTGCCAGCAGCCAAGATTGGGACTACCGGGACAATGAGCAGTACTTC. It specifies CASSQDWDYRDNEQYF.

The chain employs TRBV5-1 and TRBJ2-1; the D gene is possibly TRBD1 (6 bases). The germline V and J ends were trimmed by 1 base and 1 base, with 9 bases remaining between them. Germline loops: CDR1 SGHRS, CDR2 YFSETQ. The CDR3 length is 15 residues. CDR3 sequence (DNA): TGCGCCAGCAGCTTGAGTCAGGGGTCCTACAATGAGCAGTTCTTC. Translating gives CASSLSQGSYNEQFF.

The rearrangement links TRBV13 to TRBJ2-5; D is unclear. Germline assignment: CDR1 PRHDT and CDR2 FYEKMQ (reference sequence). Between the trimmed V and J ends, which lost 2 bases and 7 bases, there was a span of 11 bases. CDR3 length: 13 amino acids. CDR3 residues: CASSLRQSATQYF. The DNA for the CDR3 is TGTGCCAGCAGCTTACGCCAAAGTGCGACCCAGTACTTC.

This chain links TRBV10-3 with TRBJ2-7, with D perhaps TRBD2 (6 bases). CDR1 is ENHRY and CDR2 is SYGVKD in the germline V gene. CDR3 length: 13 residues. Trimming stripped 10 bases from V and 3 bases from J, with 16 bases between. The CDR3 protein is CATRHGGNYEQYF. The CDR3 coding sequence is TGTGCCACCCGACACGGGGGAAACTACGAGCAGTACTTC.

The J gene is TRBJ2-4, the V gene TRBV27, with a tentative D call TRBD2 (6 bases). Germline V gives CDR1 MNHEY, CDR2 SMNVEV (reference sequence). The CDR3 length is 16 residues. Trimming took off 5 bases at V and 0 bases at J, with 14 bases between the two ends. The CDR3 region has the DNA TGTGCCAGCAGTCCCCTTAAGGGAGGAGCCAAAAACATTCAGTACTTC. Protein sequence: CASSPLKGGAKNIQYF.

This clonotype was detected only a few times. The chain employs TRBV10-3 and TRBJ2-5, with 10 bases that match TRBD2. CDR1 is ENHRY, CDR2 SYGVKD, per germline. The V segment lost 10 bases and the J segment 11 bases; nucleotides outside the gene matches: 16. There are 14 residues in the CDR3. The CDR3 is CATTLSSGSLEQYF. CDR3 in DNA: TGTGCCACGACCCTTTCTAGCGGGAGCTTGGAGCAGTACTTC.